The 3 T cell receptor beta chains below were found in one sample sequenced in a study of T cell responses to AZD1222 COVID-19 vaccine. Generated by immunoSEQ multiplex PCR, the TCRdb table keeps only in-frame clones and is missing some. Of some 120,000 clones listed, almost 95% are singletons. The sample consisted of peripheral blood, taken 28 days after the second AZD1222 dose. These receptors came from an adult who received the AZD1222 COVID-19 vaccine.

This clone showed up just a few times. J is TRBJ2-7 and V is TRBV21-1; the D call in the table, TRBD1, was not verified against the DNA. TRBV21-1 is assigned pseudogene status. The CDR3 totals 17 residues. CDR3 nucleotides: TGTGCCAGCAGCAAAGTTCCTCCGGGACAGGGGTCTTACGAGCAGTACTTC. It codes for CASSKVPPGQGSYEQYF.

The chain employs TRBV27 and TRBJ2-1, with 10 bases fitting TRBD2. CDR1 and CDR2 (germline): MNHEY, SMNVEV (reference sequence). After removal of 0 bases from V and 8 bases from J, the junction contained 4 bases not matched to a gene. This CDR3 spans 15 amino acids. The CDR3 DNA reads as TGTGCCAGCAGTTTATCAGCGGGAGGGCGGGATGAGCAGTTCTTC. It yields the protein CASSLSAGGRDEQFF.

The chain links TRBV3-1 (or the pseudogene TRBV3-2) to TRBJ2-7, with a weak D call TRBD2 (6 bases). V was pared by 2 bases and J by 7 bases, with 18 bases between. Per the germline V gene, CDR1 is LGHDT and CDR2 is YNNKEL (reference sequence). This CDR3 contains 15 residues. The DNA for the CDR3 is TGTGCCAGCAGCCAACAGGACTATTCTTTAGGTGAGCAGTACTTC. Amino acid sequence: CASSQQDYSLGEQYF.